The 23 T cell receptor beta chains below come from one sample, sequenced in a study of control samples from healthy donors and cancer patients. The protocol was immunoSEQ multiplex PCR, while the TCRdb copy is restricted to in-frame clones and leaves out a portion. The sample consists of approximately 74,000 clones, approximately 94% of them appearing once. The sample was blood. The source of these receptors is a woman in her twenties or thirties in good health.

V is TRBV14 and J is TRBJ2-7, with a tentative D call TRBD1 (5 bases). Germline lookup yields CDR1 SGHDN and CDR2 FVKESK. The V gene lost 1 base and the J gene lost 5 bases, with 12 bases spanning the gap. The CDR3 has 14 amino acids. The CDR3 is CASSQVREGHEQYF. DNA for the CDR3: TGTGCCAGCAGCCAAGTCAGGGAAGGCCACGAGCAGTACTTC.

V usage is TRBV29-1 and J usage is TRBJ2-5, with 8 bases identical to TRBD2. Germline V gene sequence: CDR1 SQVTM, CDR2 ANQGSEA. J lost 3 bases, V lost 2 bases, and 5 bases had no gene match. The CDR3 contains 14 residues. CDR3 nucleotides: TGCAGCGTTGAAAATAGCGGGGTTGAAGAGACCCAGTACTTC. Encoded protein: CSVENSGVEETQYF.

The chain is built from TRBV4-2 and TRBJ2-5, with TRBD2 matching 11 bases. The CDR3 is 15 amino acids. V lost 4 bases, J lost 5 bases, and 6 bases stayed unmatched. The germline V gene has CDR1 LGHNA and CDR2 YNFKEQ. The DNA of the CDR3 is TGTGCCAGCAGCCGCTTAGTAGCGGGGGGGGAGACCCAGTACTTC. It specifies CASSRLVAGGETQYF.

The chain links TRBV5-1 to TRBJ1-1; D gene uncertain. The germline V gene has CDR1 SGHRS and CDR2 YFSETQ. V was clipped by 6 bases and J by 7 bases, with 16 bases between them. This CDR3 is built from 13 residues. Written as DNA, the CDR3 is TGCGCCAGCACTCAGAACGACGGGCTTGAAGCTTTCTTT. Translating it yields CASTQNDGLEAFF.

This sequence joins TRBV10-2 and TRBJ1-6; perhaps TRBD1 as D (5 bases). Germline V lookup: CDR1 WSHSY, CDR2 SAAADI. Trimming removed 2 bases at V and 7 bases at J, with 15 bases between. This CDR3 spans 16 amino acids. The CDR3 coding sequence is TGCGCCAGCAGTGAGCCGCGACAGAACTACAATTCACCCCTCCACTTT. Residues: CASSEPRQNYNSPLHF.

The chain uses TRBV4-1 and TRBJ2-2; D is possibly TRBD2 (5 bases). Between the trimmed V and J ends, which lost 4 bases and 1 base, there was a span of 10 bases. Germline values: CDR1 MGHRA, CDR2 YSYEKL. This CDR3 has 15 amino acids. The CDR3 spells CASSPRTENTGELFF. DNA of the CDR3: TGCGCCAGCAGCCCCCGGACTGAGAACACCGGGGAGCTGTTTTTT.

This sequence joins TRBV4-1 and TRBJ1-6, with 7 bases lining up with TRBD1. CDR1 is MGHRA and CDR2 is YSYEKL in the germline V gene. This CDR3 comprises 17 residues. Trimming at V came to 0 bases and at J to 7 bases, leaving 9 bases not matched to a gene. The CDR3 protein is CASSQDGRGAANSPLHF. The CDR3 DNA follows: TGCGCCAGCAGCCAAGATGGCAGGGGGGCGGCAAATTCACCCCTCCACTTT.

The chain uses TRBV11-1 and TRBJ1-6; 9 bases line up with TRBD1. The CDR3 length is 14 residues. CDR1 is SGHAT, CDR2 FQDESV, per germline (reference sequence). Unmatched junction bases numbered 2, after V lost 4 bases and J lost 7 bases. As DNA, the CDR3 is TGTGCCAGCAGCTACAGGGGGCTAAATTCACCCCTCCACTTT. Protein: CASSYRGLNSPLHF.

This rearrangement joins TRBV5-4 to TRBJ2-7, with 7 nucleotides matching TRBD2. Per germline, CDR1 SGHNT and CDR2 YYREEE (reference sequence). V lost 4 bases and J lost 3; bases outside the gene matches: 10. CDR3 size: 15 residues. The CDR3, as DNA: TGTGCCAGCAGCCCGCTAGGGCCTAGCGGCTACGAGCAGTACTTC. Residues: CASSPLGPSGYEQYF.

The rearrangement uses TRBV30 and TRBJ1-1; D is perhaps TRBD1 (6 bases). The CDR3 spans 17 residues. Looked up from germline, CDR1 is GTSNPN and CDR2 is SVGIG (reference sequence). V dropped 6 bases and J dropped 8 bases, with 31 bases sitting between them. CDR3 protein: CACLQGGRVTFSLEAFF. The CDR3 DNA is TGTGCCTGTCTGCAAGGGGGTCGAGTTACTTTTTCACTGGAAGCTTTCTTT.

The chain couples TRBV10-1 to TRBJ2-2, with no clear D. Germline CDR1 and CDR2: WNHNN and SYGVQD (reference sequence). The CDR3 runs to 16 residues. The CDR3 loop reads CPRRPLVAANTGELFF. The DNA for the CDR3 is TGCCCCCGCCGCCCACTGGTAGCCGCGAACACCGGGGAGCTGTTTTTT.

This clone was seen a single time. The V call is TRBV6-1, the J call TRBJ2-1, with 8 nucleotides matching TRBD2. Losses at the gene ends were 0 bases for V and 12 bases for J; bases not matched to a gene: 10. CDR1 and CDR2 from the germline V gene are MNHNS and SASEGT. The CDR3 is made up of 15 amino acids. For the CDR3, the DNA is TGTGCCAGCAGTGAAGCGCCTAGCGGGTGGGATGGGCAGTTCTTC. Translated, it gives CASSEAPSGWDGQFF.

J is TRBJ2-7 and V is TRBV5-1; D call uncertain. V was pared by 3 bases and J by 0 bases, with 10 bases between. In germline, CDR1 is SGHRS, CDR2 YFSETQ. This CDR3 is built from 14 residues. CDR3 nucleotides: TGCGCCAGCAGCTCCGGCGGCGCCTCCTACGAGCAGTACTTC. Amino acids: CASSSGGASYEQYF.

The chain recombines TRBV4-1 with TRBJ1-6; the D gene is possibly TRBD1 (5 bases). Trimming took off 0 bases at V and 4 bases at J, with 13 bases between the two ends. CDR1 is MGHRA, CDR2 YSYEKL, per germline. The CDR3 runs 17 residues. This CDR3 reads CASSQDGQGKYNSPLHF. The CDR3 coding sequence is TGCGCCAGCAGCCAAGATGGGCAGGGAAAGTATAATTCACCCCTCCACTTT.

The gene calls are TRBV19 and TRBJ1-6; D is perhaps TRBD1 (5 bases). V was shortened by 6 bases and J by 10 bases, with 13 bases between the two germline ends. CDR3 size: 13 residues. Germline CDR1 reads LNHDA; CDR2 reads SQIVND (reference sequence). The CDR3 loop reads CASRGEGSSPLHF. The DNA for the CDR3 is TGTGCCAGTAGAGGGGAGGGGTCCTCACCCCTCCACTTT.

CDR3 protein: CASSPQWGSVNQPQHF. CDR3 coding DNA: TGTGCCAGCAGCCCCCAGTGGGGGTCGGTAAATCAGCCCCAGCATTTT. The V and J genes are TRBV27 and TRBJ1-5; weak D call: TRBD1 (5 bases). The CDR3 length is 16 residues. V was pared by 6 bases and J by 4 bases, with 19 bases between. The V gene's germline CDR1 is MNHEY and CDR2 SMNVEV (reference sequence).

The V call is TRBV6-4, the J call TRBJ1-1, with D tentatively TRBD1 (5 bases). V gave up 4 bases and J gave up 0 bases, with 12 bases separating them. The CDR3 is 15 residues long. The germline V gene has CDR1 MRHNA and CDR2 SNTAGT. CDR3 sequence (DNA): TGTGCCAGCAGTGGGGATAGGGGCCTGAACACTGAAGCTTTCTTT. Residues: CASSGDRGLNTEAFF.

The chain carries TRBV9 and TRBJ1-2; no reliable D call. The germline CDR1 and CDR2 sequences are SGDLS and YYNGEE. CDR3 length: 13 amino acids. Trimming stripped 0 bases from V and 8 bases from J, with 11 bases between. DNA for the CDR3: TGTGCCAGCAGCGTAGAAGGGAGATACGGCTACACCTTC. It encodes CASSVEGRYGYTF.

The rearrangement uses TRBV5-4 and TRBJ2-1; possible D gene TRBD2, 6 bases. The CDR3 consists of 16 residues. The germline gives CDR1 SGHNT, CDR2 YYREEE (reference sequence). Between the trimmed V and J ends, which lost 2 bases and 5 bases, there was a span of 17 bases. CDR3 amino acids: CASSLEGTGVDNEQFF. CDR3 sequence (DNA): TGTGCCAGCAGCTTAGAAGGGACGGGAGTGGACAATGAGCAGTTCTTC.

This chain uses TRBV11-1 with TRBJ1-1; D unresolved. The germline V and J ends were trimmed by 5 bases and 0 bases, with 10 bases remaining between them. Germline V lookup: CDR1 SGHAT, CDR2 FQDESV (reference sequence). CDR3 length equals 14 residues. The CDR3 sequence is CASSQLGVNTEAFF. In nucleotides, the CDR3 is TGTGCCAGCAGCCAGTTAGGAGTGAACACTGAAGCTTTCTTT.

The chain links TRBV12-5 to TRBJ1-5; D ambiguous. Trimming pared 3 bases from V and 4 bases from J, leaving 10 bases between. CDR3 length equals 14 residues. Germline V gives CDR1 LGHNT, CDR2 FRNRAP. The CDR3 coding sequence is TGTGCTAGTGGTTTTAGGTCCAGGAATCAGCCCCAGCATTTT. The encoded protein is CASGFRSRNQPQHF.

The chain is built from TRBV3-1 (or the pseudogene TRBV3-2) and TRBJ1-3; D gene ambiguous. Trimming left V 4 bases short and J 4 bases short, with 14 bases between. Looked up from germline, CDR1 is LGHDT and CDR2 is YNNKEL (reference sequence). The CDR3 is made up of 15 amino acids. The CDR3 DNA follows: TGTGCCAGCAGCCCTTCTTGGGTAGCCGGAAACACCATATATTTT. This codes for CASSPSWVAGNTIYF.

The CDR3 sequence: CASRIGGGGYTF. CDR3 nucleotide sequence: TGTGCCAGCAGGATTGGGGGTGGAGGCTACACCTTC. This chain uses TRBV12-3 or TRBV12-4 with TRBJ1-2, with D possibly being TRBD1 (5 bases). This CDR3 is built from 12 residues. The V and J ends lost 6 bases and 8 bases respectively, with 13 bases between them.